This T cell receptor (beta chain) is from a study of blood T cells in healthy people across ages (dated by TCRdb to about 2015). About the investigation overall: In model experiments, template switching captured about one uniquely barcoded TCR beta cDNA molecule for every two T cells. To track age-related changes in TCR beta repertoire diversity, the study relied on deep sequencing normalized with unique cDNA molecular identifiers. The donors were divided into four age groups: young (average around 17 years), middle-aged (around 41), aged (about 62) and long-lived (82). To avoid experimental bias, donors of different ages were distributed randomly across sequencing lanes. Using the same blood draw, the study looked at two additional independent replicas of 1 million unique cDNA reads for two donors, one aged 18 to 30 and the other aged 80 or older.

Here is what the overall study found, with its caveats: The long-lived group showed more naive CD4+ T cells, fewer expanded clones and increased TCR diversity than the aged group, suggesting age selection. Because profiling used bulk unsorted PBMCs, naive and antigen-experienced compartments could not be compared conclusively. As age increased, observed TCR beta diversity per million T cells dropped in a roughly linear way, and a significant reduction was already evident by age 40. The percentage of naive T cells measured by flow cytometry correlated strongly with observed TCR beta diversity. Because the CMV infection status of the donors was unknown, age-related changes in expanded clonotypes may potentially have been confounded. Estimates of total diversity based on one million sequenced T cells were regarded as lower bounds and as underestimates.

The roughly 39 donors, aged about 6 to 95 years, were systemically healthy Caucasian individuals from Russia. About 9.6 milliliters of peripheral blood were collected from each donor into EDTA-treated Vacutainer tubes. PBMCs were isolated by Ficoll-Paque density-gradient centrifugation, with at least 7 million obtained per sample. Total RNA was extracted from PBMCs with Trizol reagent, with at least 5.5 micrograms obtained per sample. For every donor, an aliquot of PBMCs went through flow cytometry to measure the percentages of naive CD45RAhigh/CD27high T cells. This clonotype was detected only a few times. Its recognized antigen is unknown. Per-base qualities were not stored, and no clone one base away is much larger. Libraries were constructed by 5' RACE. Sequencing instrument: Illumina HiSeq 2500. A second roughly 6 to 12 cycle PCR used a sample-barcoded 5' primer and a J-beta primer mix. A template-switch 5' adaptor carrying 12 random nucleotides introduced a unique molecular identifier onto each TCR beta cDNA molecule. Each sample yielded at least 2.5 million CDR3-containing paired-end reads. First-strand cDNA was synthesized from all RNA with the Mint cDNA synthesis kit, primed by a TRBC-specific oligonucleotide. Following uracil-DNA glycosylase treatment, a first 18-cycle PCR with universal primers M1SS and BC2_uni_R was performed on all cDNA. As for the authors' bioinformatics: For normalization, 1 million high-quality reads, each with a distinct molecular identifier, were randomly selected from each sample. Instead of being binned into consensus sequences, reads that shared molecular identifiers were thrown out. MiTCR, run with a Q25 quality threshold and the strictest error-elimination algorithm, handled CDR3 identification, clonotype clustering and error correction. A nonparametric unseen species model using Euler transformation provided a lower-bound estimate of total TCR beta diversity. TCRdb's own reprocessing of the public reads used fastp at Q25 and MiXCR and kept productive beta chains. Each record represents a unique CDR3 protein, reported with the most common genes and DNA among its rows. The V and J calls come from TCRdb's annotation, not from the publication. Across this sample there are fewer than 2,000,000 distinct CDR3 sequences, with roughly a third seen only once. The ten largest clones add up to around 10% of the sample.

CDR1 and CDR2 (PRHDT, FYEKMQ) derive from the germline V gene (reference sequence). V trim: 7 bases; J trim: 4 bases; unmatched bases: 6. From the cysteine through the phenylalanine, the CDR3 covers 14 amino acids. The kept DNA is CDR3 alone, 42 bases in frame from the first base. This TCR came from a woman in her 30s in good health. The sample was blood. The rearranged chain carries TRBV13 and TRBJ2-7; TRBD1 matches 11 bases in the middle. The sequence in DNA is TGTGCCAGCAACTGGACAGGGGGCGGATACGAGCAGTACTTC. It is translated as CASNWTGGGYEQYF.